Below, 7 T cell receptor beta chains from the same sample are listed, as sequenced in a study of T cells in Graves' hyperthyroidism and ophthalmopathy. There were TCR beta CDR3 regions amplified from RNA transcripts. First-round RT-PCR with HTBI primers amplified the TCR CDR3 region. TCRdb used MiXCR to reprocess the multiplex PCR reads, holding one entry per CDR3 protein. Seen here are about 620,000 distinct CDR3 sequences, around 16% observed once, and the top ten hold 3.5% to 4%. Material: blood. All receptors come from a woman aged 30 to 39 with Graves' hyperthyroidism.

In its sample, this clonotype was seen a few times. The rearrangement uses TRBV27 and TRBJ2-1, with D maybe TRBD1 (6 bases). The CDR3 is made up of 16 amino acids. The ends were cut back, 5 bases at V and 7 bases at J, with 21 bases in the middle. In germline, CDR1 is MNHEY, CDR2 SMNVEV (reference sequence). The CDR3 reads CASSPLGAGYGNEQFF. The CDR3 DNA reads TGTGCCAGCAGTCCCCTGGGGGCCGGCTATGGGAATGAGCAGTTCTTC.

The table lists this clonotype with a few counts. J is TRBJ2-3 and V is TRBV29-1, with 14 bases identical to TRBD2. There are 16 residues in the CDR3. Germline-derived CDR1 and CDR2 are SQVTM and ANQGSEA. The ends lost 7 bases at V and 3 bases at J; junction bases unmatched: 9. CDR3 loop: CSATRLAGGGTDTQYF. The CDR3 nucleotides read TGCAGCGCAACCAGACTAGCGGGGGGGGGTACAGATACGCAGTATTTT.

This clonotype has more than one count but fewer than ten. The V and J genes are TRBV15 and TRBJ2-1, with D hard to call. Trimming stripped 1 base from V and 3 bases from J, with 10 bases between. The length of the CDR3 is 15 residues. The germline V gene encodes CDR1 LNHNV and CDR2 YYDKDF (reference sequence). The CDR3 DNA reads TGTGCCACCAGCAGAGGGTACCTCCTCTACAATGAGCAGTTCTTC. This sequence encodes CATSRGYLLYNEQFF.

The rearrangement uses TRBV29-1 and TRBJ2-1, with D possibly TRBD1 on 6 matching bases. The V gene's germline CDR1 is SQVTM and CDR2 ANQGSEA. Between the trimmed V and J ends, which lost 1 base and 3 bases, there was a span of 7 bases. The CDR3 covers 13 residues. Here the CDR3 DNA reads TGCAGCGTTGAAGGGACAGTCTACAATGAGCAGTTCTTC. This sequence encodes CSVEGTVYNEQFF.

The CDR3 region is CASSPGLAVTNEQFF. The CDR3 DNA sequence: TGCGCCAGCAGCCCGGGACTAGCGGTTACTAATGAGCAGTTCTTC. V is TRBV5-1 and J is TRBJ2-1, with TRBD2 matching 11 bases. Germline lookup yields CDR1 SGHRS and CDR2 YFSETQ. Losses at the gene ends were 4 bases for V and 7 bases for J; bases not matched to a gene: 7. The CDR3 spans 15 residues.

V gene TRBV11-1 combines with J gene TRBJ2-6; D is ambiguous. V dropped 7 bases and J dropped 0 bases, with 19 bases sitting between them. The CDR3 consists of 18 residues. Germline V lookup: CDR1 SGHAT, CDR2 FQDESV (reference sequence). CDR3 loop: CASTFIAHRFSGANVLTF. CDR3 sequence (DNA): TGTGCCAGCACCTTTATAGCCCATCGGTTCTCTGGGGCCAACGTCCTGACTTTC. Drawing the rest from reference TRBV11-1 and TRBJ2-6, the complete variable domain is EAEVAQSPRYKITEKSQAVAFWCDPISGHATLYWYRQILGQGPELLVQFQDESVVDDSQLPKDRFSAERLKGVDSTLKIQPAELGDSAMYLCASTFIAHRFSGANVLTFGAGSRLTVL.

This clonotype was seen more than once but under ten times. The gene calls are TRBV7-2 and TRBJ2-2; 8 positions match TRBD1. This CDR3 contains 14 residues. The ends lost 1 base at V and 6 bases at J; junction bases unmatched: 1. Germline CDR1 is SGHTA and CDR2 is FQGNSA. The CDR3: CASSLETGAGELFF. The CDR3, as DNA: TGTGCCAGCAGCTTAGAGACAGGGGCCGGGGAGCTGTTTTTT.